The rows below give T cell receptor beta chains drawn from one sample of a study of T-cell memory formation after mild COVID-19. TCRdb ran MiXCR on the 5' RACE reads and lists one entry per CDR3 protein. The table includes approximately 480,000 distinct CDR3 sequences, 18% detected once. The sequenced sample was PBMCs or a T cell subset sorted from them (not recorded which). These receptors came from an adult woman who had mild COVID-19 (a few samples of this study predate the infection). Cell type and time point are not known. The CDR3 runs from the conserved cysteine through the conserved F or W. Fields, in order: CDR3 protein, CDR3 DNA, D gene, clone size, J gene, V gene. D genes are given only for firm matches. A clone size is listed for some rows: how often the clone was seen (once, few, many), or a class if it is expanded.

CASSVGGAHGYTF,TGTGCCAGCAGCGTAGGGGGGGCGCATGGCTACACCTTC,-,-,TRBJ1-2,TRBV9
CASSYYRRTGGSEAFF,TGTGCCAGCAGTTACTATCGGAGGACAGGGGGCTCTGAAGCTTTCTTT,TRBD1,-,TRBJ1-1,TRBV6-5
CSAPQGNTEAFF,TGCAGTGCCCCGCAGGGGAACACTGAAGCTTTCTTT,-,many,TRBJ1-1,TRBV20-1
CASSDSVTDTQYF,TGTGCCAGCAGTGATTCAGTCACAGATACGCAGTATTTT,-,-,TRBJ2-3,TRBV2
CASSYSPGGPAYNEQFF,TGTGCCAGCAGTTACTCGCCAGGGGGGCCAGCTTACAATGAGCAGTTCTTC,-,-,TRBJ2-1,TRBV6-5
CASGPPARGAKETQYF,TGTGCCAGCGGGCCCCCGGCCAGGGGGGCGAAGGAGACCCAGTACTTC,-,-,TRBJ2-5,TRBV7-8
CASSLGRGLNEAFF,TGTGCCAGCAGTCTGGGCAGGGGGCTGAATGAAGCTTTCTTT,TRBD1,-,TRBJ1-1,TRBV12-3/TRBV12-4
CASSYSEARPQHF,TGTGCCAGCAGTTACTCCGAGGCCCGACCCCAGCATTTT,-,-,TRBJ1-5,TRBV6-2/TRBV6-3
CASSSGTVFLDTQYF,TGTGCCAGCAGTTCCGGGACAGTCTTCCTGGATACGCAGTATTTT,TRBD1,-,TRBJ2-3,TRBV7-9
CASSLGLAGGEQFF,TGTGCCAGCAGCCTGGGACTAGCGGGAGGTGAGCAGTTCTTC,TRBD2,many,TRBJ2-1,TRBV11-3
CASSPGDALHF,TGCGCCAGCAGCCCCGGGGATGCCCTCCACTTT,-,few,TRBJ1-6,TRBV5-1
CASSLQIGTEAFF,TGTGCCAGCAGTTTACAAATCGGCACTGAAGCTTTCTTT,-,few,TRBJ1-1,TRBV12-3/TRBV12-4
CHVRSGYNEQFF,TGCCATGTGAGGAGCGGTTACAATGAGCAGTTCTTC,-,few,TRBJ2-1,TRBV29-1
CASTPGQGLAGELFF,TGTGCCAGCACTCCGGGACAGGGCTTGGCCGGGGAGCTGTTTTTT,TRBD1,few,TRBJ2-2,TRBV12-3/TRBV12-4
CASSLTGGPTDTQYF,TGTGCCAGCAGCTTAACGGGGGGTCCCACAGATACGCAGTATTTT,-,few,TRBJ2-3,TRBV7-3
CAWSATVNYGYTF,TGTGCCTGGAGTGCGACGGTTAACTATGGCTACACCTTC,-,few,TRBJ1-2,TRBV30
CASSQTGNQQYF,TGTGCCAGCAGCCAGACAGGGAATCAGCAGTACTTC,TRBD1,-,TRBJ2-7,TRBV5-4
CASSLKGTSLEQYF,TGTGCCAGCAGTTTAAAAGGGACTAGCCTCGAGCAGTACTTC,TRBD2,-,TRBJ2-7,TRBV12-3/TRBV12-4
CASSLAPTVSNIQYF,TGTGCCAGCAGCTTAGCCCCGACAGTGTCGAACATTCAGTACTTC,-,-,TRBJ2-4,TRBV7-2
CASSPSGQGPSQYF,TGTGCCAGCAGCCCGAGCGGACAGGGACCCTCCCAGTACTTC,TRBD1,few,TRBJ2-5,TRBV5-4
CSASGLAGAQETQYF,TGCAGTGCTAGTGGGCTAGCGGGAGCGCAAGAGACCCAGTACTTC,TRBD2,-,TRBJ2-5,TRBV20-1
CASSQEFQGEETQYF,TGTGCCAGCAGCCAAGAGTTCCAGGGGGAAGAGACCCAGTACTTC,TRBD1,-,TRBJ2-5,TRBV3-1
CASSVGSGSYAGELFF,TGTGCCAGCAGCGTAGGGAGCGGGAGTTACGCCGGGGAGCTGTTTTTT,TRBD2,few,TRBJ2-2,TRBV9
CASSPMGRGGSPLHF,TGTGCCAGCAGCCCGATGGGCAGGGGAGGGTCACCCCTCCACTTT,-,-,TRBJ1-6,TRBV7-9
CATSVQGSSNQPQHF,TGTGCCACCAGTGTACAGGGGTCAAGCAATCAGCCCCAGCATTTT,TRBD1,-,TRBJ1-5,TRBV24-1
CASSWDGNYGYTF,TGTGCCAGCAGCTGGGACGGAAACTATGGCTACACCTTC,-,-,TRBJ1-2,TRBV6-5
CASTRPQGASYEQYF,TGTGCCAGCACTCGTCCACAGGGGGCTTCCTACGAGCAGTACTTC,TRBD1,-,TRBJ2-7,TRBV6-5
CASSSSGTGTSSYEQYF,TGTGCCAGCAGCTCATCCGGGACAGGGACCAGCTCCTACGAGCAGTACTTC,TRBD1,-,TRBJ2-7,TRBV5-4
CASSYSTGQEAFF,TGTGCCAGCAGTTACTCGACCGGACAAGAAGCTTTCTTT,-,-,TRBJ1-1,TRBV6-2/TRBV6-3
CASSSGPIPDPGQETQYF,TGTGCCAGCAGTTCCGGCCCAATCCCGGACCCTGGCCAAGAGACCCAGTACTTC,-,few,TRBJ2-5,TRBV5-6
CASIRARGYGYTF,TGTGCCAGCATAAGGGCACGCGGCTATGGCTACACCTTC,-,-,TRBJ1-2,TRBV12-3/TRBV12-4
CASSKDGTGANF,TGTGCCAGCAGCAAAGATGGGACAGGGGCTAACTTC,-,few,TRBJ2-1,TRBV21-1
CAWSVMTSGSGRGYEQYF,TGTGCCTGGAGTGTAATGACTAGCGGGAGCGGTCGAGGCTACGAGCAGTACTTC,TRBD2,few,TRBJ2-7,TRBV30